The 9 T cell receptor beta chains below come from one sample, sequenced in a study of T cell repertoires in cytomegalovirus infection. TCRdb reprocessed the reads via MiXCR and lists one record per CDR3 protein. The sample lists more than 150,000 distinct CDR3 sequences, roughly a fifth seen once, with approximately 3% in the top ten. Sequenced sample: PBMCs. These receptors were collected from a human donor in good health (CMV status not recorded). Some clones in this sample may be carry-over from other donors' samples.

This clonotype was counted many times. The CDR3 sequence is CASSLSGADGYTF. CDR3 in DNA: TGTGCCAGCAGCTTAAGTGGGGCGGATGGCTACACCTTC. The J gene is TRBJ1-2, the V gene TRBV7-9, with D perhaps TRBD1 (5 bases). Between the trimmed V and J ends, which lost 2 bases and 6 bases, there was a span of 10 bases. Germline-derived CDR1 and CDR2 are SEHNR and FQNEAQ (reference sequence). The CDR3 has 13 residues.

This clonotype was found a few times. The chain uses TRBV6-6 and TRBJ1-2; no clear D. The V gene lost 7 bases and the J gene lost 4 bases, with 16 bases spanning the gap. This CDR3 has 14 amino acids. Germline loops: CDR1 MNHNY, CDR2 SVGAGI (reference sequence). The CDR3 DNA sequence: TGTGCCAGCACCATGGACGGAGCCTCCTATGGCTACACCTTC. Translation gives CASTMDGASYGYTF.

In its sample, this clonotype was seen many times. J is TRBJ1-2 and V is TRBV7-2; no clear D. V lost 5 bases, J lost 8 bases, and 15 bases lay in between. The CDR3 has 13 amino acids. The germline V gene encodes CDR1 SGHTA and CDR2 FQGNSA. CDR3 in amino acids: CASSENPTGGYTF. The CDR3 DNA reads TGTGCCAGCAGCGAGAACCCAACCGGGGGCTACACCTTC.

Of note for this clonotype: Sequence at one end of the junction differs from germline and may be a read error. The V and J genes are TRBV20-1 and TRBJ2-3; no reliable D call. From germline, CDR1 is DFQATT and CDR2 SNEGSKA (reference sequence). The CDR3 totals 12 residues. The CDR3: CSASSSADTQFF. CDR3 sequence (DNA): TGCAGTGCTAGCAGTAGTGCAGATACGCAGTTTTTT.

This sequence joins TRBV7-6 and TRBJ2-1, with 12 bases fitting TRBD2. Germline CDR1 reads SGHVS; CDR2 reads FNYEAQ. V dropped 2 bases and J dropped 5; count of bases not matched to a gene: 1. This CDR3 spans 15 amino acids. The CDR3 spells CASSLLAGGNNEQFF. CDR3 sequence (DNA): TGTGCCAGCAGCTTACTAGCGGGGGGGAACAATGAGCAGTTCTTC.

This clonotype was recorded a few times. This chain uses TRBV5-1 with TRBJ2-1, with TRBD1 matching 7 bases. CDR3 length: 15 amino acids. The V gene end was trimmed by 4 bases and the J gene end by 1 base; junction bases not matched to a gene: 5. Germline V lookup: CDR1 SGHRS, CDR2 YFSETQ. The CDR3 DNA follows: TGCGCCAGCAGCGATTCGGGACAGTCCTACAATGAGCAGTTCTTC. Translation: CASSDSGQSYNEQFF.

CDR3 region: CASSQDRGRRQPQHF. The CDR3 DNA sequence: TGTGCCAGCAGTCAGGACAGGGGGCGCCGACAGCCCCAGCATTTT. The V gene is TRBV6-2 or TRBV6-3, the J gene TRBJ1-5, with 11 nucleotides matching TRBD1. V trimming: 5 bases; J trimming: 7 bases; junction bases outside the gene matches: 7. The length of the CDR3 is 15 residues. Germline CDR1 is MNHEY and CDR2 is SVGEGT.

The chain recombines TRBV27 with TRBJ2-1; 8 nucleotides agree with TRBD2. The V and J ends lost 3 bases and 5 bases, in that order; junction bases with no gene match: 6. The CDR3 runs 15 residues. Germline CDR1 is MNHEY and CDR2 is SMNVEV (reference sequence). The CDR3 region is CASSFQAGDHNEQFF. The CDR3 DNA reads as TGTGCCAGCAGTTTTCAAGCGGGAGACCACAATGAGCAGTTCTTC.

This sequence joins TRBV29-1 and TRBJ2-1, with TRBD2 matching 7 bases. This CDR3 contains 14 residues. The ends lost 2 bases at V and 1 base at J; junction bases unmatched: 2. The germline V gene encodes CDR1 SQVTM and CDR2 ANQGSEA. The CDR3 DNA reads as TGCAGCGTTGAATCGCGGGAGTCCTACAATGAGCAGTTCTTC. Protein product: CSVESRESYNEQFF.